The sequence of this TCR beta chain was determined in a study of T cell responses to AZD1222 COVID-19 vaccine. Regarding the study as a whole: Repertoires were obtained solely post-peak T cell response.

This table comes from immunoSEQ multiplex PCR, and its TCRdb copy is limited to in-frame clones, with some not included. The sample records some 120,000 clones, roughly 88% being singletons. Trimming removed 2 bases at V and 0 bases at J, with 3 bases between. Germline V gives CDR1 SGDLS, CDR2 YYNGEE. This CDR3 is built from 13 residues. Points on this clone: What it binds is unknown.

V is TRBV9 and J is TRBJ2-1; D gene uncertain. The sequence was collected from an adult in good health. The sample was peripheral blood, taken on day 0 of AZD1222 vaccination. The CDR3 DNA reads as TGTGCCAGCAGCGTCGGCTCCTACAATGAGCAGTTCTTC. Protein product: CASSVGSYNEQFF.